Each of the 5 T cell receptor beta chains below was sequenced from the same sample in a study of cytomegalovirus exposure and HLA in healthy donors. Here immunoSEQ multiplex PCR was the method, and the copy in TCRdb shows in-frame clones only, minus some. The table records about 58,000 clones, 90% of them present only once. The sequenced material came from PBMCs. The receptors originated from a man between 18 and 29 years old in good health and CMV-seronegative.

The V call is TRBV2, the J call TRBJ2-7, with D possibly being TRBD2 (6 bases). The germline gives CDR1 SNHLY, CDR2 FYNNEI. Trimming took off 8 bases at V and 0 bases at J, with 11 bases between the two ends. CDR3 length: 13 amino acids. CDR3 sequence (DNA): TGTGCCAGCCTGAGACTAGACTCCTACGAGCAGTACTTC. It encodes CASLRLDSYEQYF.

V and J are TRBV4-1 and TRBJ2-2; D is uncertain. CDR1 is MGHRA and CDR2 is YSYEKL in the germline V gene. The CDR3 contains 15 residues. Trimming shortened V by 1 base and J by 4 bases, and 10 bases separated the two germline ends. The CDR3: CASSQVETPTGELFF. In DNA form, the CDR3 reads TGCGCCAGCAGCCAAGTTGAGACACCCACCGGGGAGCTGTTTTTT.

Only a few counts were recorded for this clone. The chain has TRBV10-2 and TRBJ2-1; 13 positions agree with TRBD2. In germline, CDR1 is WSHSY, CDR2 SAAADI. This CDR3 is 16 amino acids long. V trimming: 6 bases; J trimming: 8 bases; junction bases outside the gene matches: 10. The chain's CDR3 is CASSRRTSGRTDEQFF. The CDR3 nucleotides read TGCGCCAGCAGCCGTCGGACTAGCGGGAGAACCGATGAGCAGTTCTTC.

The chain combines TRBV7-2 with TRBJ2-7; tentative D call: TRBD2 (6 bases). Germline V gives CDR1 SGHTA, CDR2 FQGNSA. CDR3 length: 15 residues. Trimming removed 2 bases at V and 3 bases at J, with 14 bases between. CDR3 sequence (DNA): TGTGCCAGCAGCTTAATATCGGGAGACCTCTACGAGCAGTACTTC. This encodes CASSLISGDLYEQYF.

This clone was counted a single time. This chain joins TRBV5-4 and TRBJ2-1; 8 bases map to TRBD2. V trimming: 4 bases; J trimming: 5 bases; junction bases outside the gene matches: 5. CDR3 length: 14 amino acids. Germline V gene data show CDR1 as SGHNT and CDR2 as YYREEE (reference sequence). The CDR3 DNA reads as TGTGCCAGCAGCAACGGACTAGCCAACAATGAGCAGTTCTTC. It codes for CASSNGLANNEQFF.